This record covers a single TCR beta chain. Its recognized antigen is unknown. No much larger clone is present one base from it, and per-base qualities are unavailable. This entry belongs to a study of cytomegalovirus exposure and HLA in healthy donors (dated by TCRdb to about 2017). Context from the whole study: According to an earlier analysis of several hundred of the donors, about 179 million T cells yielded some 120 million unique TCR beta sequences and about 300 Gb of sequence data. The study combined high-throughput TCR immunosequencing, statistical association of individual TCRs with disease status, and machine learning to predict cytomegalovirus infection status. The number of typed donors differed by locus: about 629-630 for A, B, C, DRB1 and DQB1; 522 for DQA1; approximately 610 for DPA1; and about 450 for DPB1. Along with the roughly 670-subject first cohort, a separate validation cohort of some 130 different subjects was used. A later analysis re-examined previously published TCR beta repertoires from about 700 donors and added high-resolution HLA genotyping to investigate patterns of TCR occurrence. Among 300 to 500 genotyped donors of the cohort, an average of around 220,000 unique TCR beta nucleotide sequences was sequenced per donor, of which roughly 18% were non-productive. Roughly 310 gigabases of sequencing data and some 85 million unique TCR sequences were included in an early release covering several hundred HLA-typed donors. In the later analysis, no new phenotypic data were used to find candidate immune exposures; instead, reliance was placed on TCR beta sequences and their occurrence across donors. HLA typing included class I and class II loci at four-digit resolution. The T cell repertoires of 666 subjects were profiled by immunosequencing and related to cytomegalovirus serostatus. Four or five DR-DQ haplotypes were handled as single units for association and clustering because linkage in the cohort was strong. The study aimed to test whether cataloging public T cell receptors could reveal signatures of past pathogen exposure. To decide whether each TCR beta V gene segment behaved as functional or pseudogenic, an earlier analysis of over 500 of the donors relied on high-throughput TCR beta sequencing. Donor age, sex, ethnicity and CMV serostatus were compiled together with the repertoire data. Genome-wide SNP genotypes for about 60% of the roughly 670 donors were used in a later genetic analysis, which treated that subset as a discovery cohort. All discovery cohort repertoires had been generated using a single sequencing platform. The genetic ancestry cluster associated with self-reported Caucasian donors included 80% to 90% of the roughly 400 genotyped donors.

In total, more than 500 healthy bone marrow donors made up the cohort. Cohort members were all nominally healthy when sampled, although unrecorded immune exposures were likely present. The donor was CMV seronegative and belonged to the group of around 350 seronegative cohort members. A peripheral blood sample was collected from each donor, and TCR beta sequencing was performed on peripheral blood mononuclear cells. Genomic DNA was extracted from the blood cell samples with the Qiagen DNeasy Blood Extraction Kit. General findings and caveats noted by the study authors: In a later analysis, HLA-associated TCR beta chains were found to be more clonally expanded and to have lower generation probabilities than equally common non-associated chains. Correlated functional status among segregating V segments might be attributable to linkage disequilibrium, but an unknown experimental factor could not be ruled out. A further reported finding was that TCR beta sequences accurately predicted the HLA-A and HLA-B alleles for most subjects in the first cohort. In the study, approximately 150 TCR beta chains were listed as associated with cytomegalovirus. In a later analysis, TCR association rates were found to vary across HLA loci, with the most associated TCRs seen for DRB1 alleles and the fewest for HLA-C alleles. Because counts were too low, more than 15 rarely observed V segments, including chromosome 9 orphons, were left out of the earlier analysis of a few hundred of the donors. Most TCR sequences were seen in very few donors, while some public TCRs were found in many individuals. The authors suggested that the approach could potentially be extended to other disease states and immunological phenotypes. The 87-base-pair reads could not distinguish some IMGT-functional V segments, including TRBV6-2 and TRBV6-3, so those segments were excluded. A cluster of highly shared sequence variants was judged likely to be a technical artifact of the sequencing pipeline. In vitro tests confirmed that a few of the cytomegalovirus-associated TCR beta chains recognize cytomegalovirus antigens. Strong co-occurrence of HLA alleles, especially DR and DQ, made assigning TCR associations to individual alleles difficult. At a false discovery rate of 0.05, a later analysis linked around 17,000 TCR beta sequences to specific HLA alleles. In an earlier analysis of some 550 of the donors, most TCR beta V segments were observed in productive rearrangements about 87% or about 30% of the time, broadly matching IMGT annotations. The cohort was sequenced for TCR beta chains only, and without alpha or paired-chain data the features that could be detected were limited. Roughly uniform sequencing depth across donors was assumed in presence/absence analyses, although this assumption may not hold. Compared with the roughly 670-donor mean, donors in an Asian-associated ancestry cluster had fewer N-insertions in productive TCRs, according to a later genetic analysis. An association between a missense DCLRE1C variant and V-gene and J-gene trimming of TCR beta chains was found in a later genetic analysis and replicated in an independent cohort. Because some donors lacked HLA typing at each locus, the association tests relied only on the typed subset. CMV serostatus was the only immune exposure information available for the cohort. According to a later analysis, parvovirus B19, influenza, CMV and Epstein-Barr virus appeared linked to several top co-occurrence clusters. The classifier was reported to diagnose cytomegalovirus status with high specificity and sensitivity in both the original cohort and the validation cohort. In a later analysis, most CMV-associated TCR beta chains were found to appear HLA-restricted, with HLA associations seemingly driven largely by CMV exposure.

Here V drops 3 bases and J drops 7 bases, and the junction holds 6 bases not matched to any gene. The CDR3 sequence holds 14 residues, the cysteine and phenylalanine included. The retained sequence is limited to the CDR3, 42 bases, with the frame set at the first base. Based on the germline V gene (reference sequence), the CDR1 and CDR2 sequences are SEHNR and FQNEAQ. Library prep was done by the immunoSEQ multiplex PCR assay. For the multiplex PCR, a mixture combining 60 forward primers for TCR Vbeta segments and 13 reverse primers for TCR Jbeta segments was used. The CDR3 region of rearranged TCR beta genes was amplified from genomic DNA with a multiplex PCR assay. The Illumina HiSeq System was used to sequence the amplified TCR beta libraries as 87-base-pair reads. The source study handled its data this way. A later analysis counted some 74 million unique TCR beta chains across the 700 or so repertoires, and around 9.9 million of these chains were shared by at least two donors. To remove PCR and sequencing errors, raw reads were error-corrected and collapsed into unique sequences using a nearest-neighbor algorithm that merged closely related sequences. Alignment of CDR3 sequences to IMGT reference sequences was used to assign V, D and J gene segments. For a sequence to be retained, a match of at least six nucleotides was required to both a V gene segment and a J gene segment. A rearrangement counted as productive if the CDR3 had no stop codons and remained in frame with V and J, and every other rearrangement counted as non-productive. Following IMGT convention, CDR3 was defined as the stretch from the second conserved V-encoded cysteine up to the conserved J-encoded phenylalanine. The earlier analysis of 450 to 750 of the donors excluded any sequence lacking an unambiguous match to a single V gene segment. An earlier analysis of a few hundred of the donors classified V segments as functional when productive rearrangements were above 56.7% and as segregating when the standard deviation between donors was above 5%. A statistical classification framework was built for diagnosing cytomegalovirus status from the catalog of TCR beta chain sequences. V and J gene assignment, in a later analysis, came from comparing TCR nucleotide sequences with IMGT/GENE-DB human TR gene sequences. The TCRdist pipeline was used in a later analysis to assign CDR3 sequences and most-parsimonious VDJ recombination scenarios. In a later analysis, every TCR beta chain was defined by the combination of its CDR3 amino acid sequence and its V-gene family, and reads without a unique V-gene family were dropped. To address suspected cross-contamination and a sequencing artifact, a later analysis removed 550 to 750 highly shared, low-generation-probability nucleotide sequences. A later analysis calculated a clonal expansion index for each public chain from normalized within-repertoire ranks of inferred template counts. In a later analysis, generation probabilities were computed with a VDJ recombination model fitted to out-of-frame rearrangements, and the resulting probabilities were checked against IGoR. In a later analysis, TCR-TCR, TCR-HLA and TCR-CMV co-occurrence was scored with hypergeometric tests, and a repertoire-size bias correction was applied to TCR pairs. To estimate false discovery rates, a later analysis permuted the HLA or CMV assignments 20 times. A later analysis grouped co-occurring TCRs with DBSCAN, adding TCRdist sequence similarity when clustering within HLA-allele-positive subsets. Co-occurrence clustering excluded repertoires with fewer than 30,000 or more than 120,000 public chains, plus five with anomalous nucleotide sharing. TCRdb retrieved this table from immuneACCESS and kept in-frame rearrangements only. Not all clones are present; in checked studies, unresolved V genes account for under half, and no reason is known for the remainder. V and J calls and clone size are copied from that table; D and trimming were computed from the DNA. This sample gives about 230,000 clones in total; approximately 81% of them show up just once. Jointly, the top ten make up 0.2% to 0.3% of the sample.

The clonotype comes from a girl aged 2 to 9 in good health and CMV-seronegative. Sequenced material: PBMCs. The receptor chain draws on TRBV7-9 and TRBJ1-5, and 7 junction bases match TRBD1. The DNA is as follows: TGTGCCAGCAGCTTTTCAGGGGGTGGACAGCCCCAGCATTTT. This is translated as CASSFSGGGQPQHF. With the portions outside the CDR3 filled from the reference TRBV7-9 and TRBJ1-5 genes, the complete variable region becomes DTGVSQNPRHKITKRGQNVTFRCDPISEHNRLYWYRQTLGQGPEFLTYFQNEAQLEKSRLLSDRFSAERPKGSFSTLEIQRTEQGDSAMYLCASSFSGGGQPQHFGDGTRLSIL.